This TCR beta chain was recorded in a study of T cell responses to AZD1222 COVID-19 vaccine. The sample holds a few counts of this clone. The protocol was immunoSEQ multiplex PCR, while the TCRdb copy is restricted to in-frame clones and leaves out a portion. The table lists about 150,000 clones, more than 75% of them singletons. Trimming left V 2 bases short and J 4 bases short, with 15 bases between. Per germline, CDR1 MDHEN and CDR2 SYDVKM. The CDR3 consists of 16 residues. The sequence was obtained from an adult in good health. The chain recombines TRBV28 with TRBJ1-3; D remains ambiguous. This material consisted of peripheral blood, taken on day 0 of AZD1222 vaccination. The chain's CDR3 is CASSLSPLGKGNTIYF. The CDR3, as DNA: TGTGCCAGCAGTTTAAGTCCTCTGGGAAAAGGAAACACCATATATTTT.